These 17 T cell receptor beta chains originate from one sample sequenced in a study of cytomegalovirus exposure and HLA in healthy donors. The PCR made use of 60 Vbeta and 13 Jbeta primers. The repertoire was sequenced with immunoSEQ multiplex PCR; TCRdb's copy has only in-frame clones and lacks some. The data show about 180,000 clones, with roughly four fifths seen just once and around 1.5% held by the top ten. The sample taken for sequencing was PBMCs. Source of these receptors: a man aged 18 to 29 in good health and CMV-seronegative.

This chain uses TRBV7-9 with TRBJ1-5; D remains ambiguous. With 1 base removed from V and 0 bases from J, the gap between germline ends came to 16 bases. This CDR3 has 18 amino acids. The germline V gene has CDR1 SEHNR and CDR2 FQNEAQ (reference sequence). For the CDR3, the DNA is TGTGCCAGCAGCTTAGTCATGAACAGCCTTTTTAGCAATCAGCCCCAGCATTTT. Translated, it gives CASSLVMNSLFSNQPQHF.

The rearrangement links TRBV5-1 to TRBJ2-5; TRBD2 aligns across 14 bases. Germline V lookup: CDR1 SGHRS, CDR2 YFSETQ. The CDR3 runs to 16 residues. V lost 3 bases to trimming and J lost 3 bases; unmatched junction nucleotides: 4. The CDR3 spells CASSSGLAGVKETQYF. The CDR3 DNA reads TGCGCCAGCAGCTCGGGACTAGCGGGAGTTAAAGAGACCCAGTACTTC.

V gene TRBV19 combines with J gene TRBJ2-5, with 9 bases fitting TRBD2. V gave up 1 base and J gave up 5 bases; unmatched junction bases: 2. The CDR3 length is 14 residues. CDR1 is LNHDA and CDR2 is SQIVND in the germline V gene (reference sequence). CDR3 region: CASSIVGLAETQYF. The DNA of the CDR3 is TGTGCCAGTAGTATAGTAGGACTAGCGGAGACCCAGTACTTC.

V and J are TRBV4-1 and TRBJ1-2; 9 bases match TRBD1. V was clipped by 3 bases and J by 2 bases; unmatched bases: 7. The V gene's germline CDR1 is MGHRA and CDR2 YSYEKL. The CDR3 contains 16 residues. CDR3 loop: CASSQEGQGINYGYTF. DNA for the CDR3: TGCGCCAGCAGCCAGGAGGGACAGGGAATAAACTATGGCTACACCTTC.

This rearrangement joins TRBV29-1 to TRBJ2-3, with 8 positions matching TRBD2. CDR1 is SQVTM and CDR2 is ANQGSEA in the germline V gene. There are 13 residues in the CDR3. Trimming removed 6 bases from V and 4 bases from J; junction bases left unmatched: 6. The CDR3 sequence is CSVAGLAADTQYF. The CDR3 coding sequence is TGCAGCGTGGCTGGACTAGCAGCAGATACGCAGTATTTT.

This rearrangement joins TRBV5-1 to TRBJ2-7; D perhaps matches TRBD2 (5 bases). With 0 bases removed from V and 4 bases from J, the gap between germline ends came to 11 bases. Germline CDR1 and CDR2: SGHRS and YFSETQ. CDR3 length: 14 amino acids. CDR3 DNA: TGCGCCAGCAGCTTGGTGGTCAGAGGGTACGAGCAGTACTTC. Its translation: CASSLVVRGYEQYF. The full variable domain, completed using reference TRBV5-1 and TRBJ2-7, is KAGVTQTPRYLIKTRGQQVTLSCSPISGHRSVSWYQQTPGQGLQFLFEYFSETQRNKGNFPGRFSGRQFSNSRSEMNVSTLELGDSALYLCASSLVVRGYEQYFGPGTRLTVT.

J is TRBJ2-1 and V is TRBV27; TRBD2 is a possible D gene (6 bases). The germline V gene has CDR1 MNHEY and CDR2 SMNVEV (reference sequence). The CDR3 has 13 residues. The V end was cut by 6 bases, the J end by 9 bases, with 15 bases between. CDR3 in DNA: TGTGCCAGCAGCCTAGGAACCGGGGGTGAGCAGTTCTTC. Protein: CASSLGTGGEQFF.

In DNA, the CDR3 is TGTGCCAGCAGCGCGGCGACAGGGGGCATCGGGGAAAAACTGTTTTTT. Translating gives CASSAATGGIGEKLFF. This rearrangement joins TRBV5-5 to TRBJ1-4; 10 nucleotides line up with TRBD1. The J segment lost 8 bases and the V segment lost 4 bases, leaving 11 bases of the junction unmatched. This CDR3 has 16 residues. In germline, CDR1 is SGHKS, CDR2 YYEKEE (reference sequence).

The gene calls are TRBV29-1 and TRBJ2-7; possible D gene TRBD1, 7 bases. V was trimmed by 6 bases and J by 1 base, leaving 10 bases between them. The germline CDR1 and CDR2 sequences are SQVTM and ANQGSEA. CDR3 length: 12 amino acids. The CDR3 sequence: CSVRDRSYEQYF. The DNA of the CDR3 is TGCAGCGTGCGGGACAGATCCTACGAGCAGTACTTC.

The chain recombines TRBV5-1 with TRBJ2-7; 11 nucleotides line up with TRBD1. The V gene end was trimmed by 5 bases and the J gene end by 7 bases; junction bases not matched to a gene: 11. CDR3 length equals 15 residues. Germline lookup yields CDR1 SGHRS and CDR2 YFSETQ. CDR3 sequence reads: CASSPSGTGGGEQYF. The CDR3 bases are TGCGCCAGCAGTCCCTCCGGGACAGGGGGAGGAGAGCAGTACTTC.

This chain links TRBV2 with TRBJ2-2, with 7 bases that match TRBD1. Per the germline V gene, CDR1 is SNHLY and CDR2 is FYNNEI. The junction had 7 bases not matched to a gene; V was cut back by 5 bases and J by 4 bases. The CDR3 extends over 15 amino acids. CDR3 sequence: CASSMTGSPTGELFF. CDR3 nucleotides: TGTGCCAGCAGTATGACAGGGTCCCCCACCGGGGAGCTGTTTTTT. The variable domain in full, with the rest retrieved from reference TRBV2 and TRBJ2-2, is EPEVTQTPSHQVTQMGQEVILRCVPISNHLYFYWYRQILGQKVEFLVSFYNNEISEKSEIFDDQFSVERPDGSNFTLKIRSTKLEDSAMYFCASSMTGSPTGELFFGEGSRLTVL.

This clone turned up a few times. The chain is built from TRBV5-4 and TRBJ2-5; 12 nucleotides line up with TRBD2. Trimming took 5 bases from V and 0 from J; bases not matched to a gene: 5. CDR3 length: 16 residues. Germline assignment: CDR1 SGHNT and CDR2 YYREEE (reference sequence). Written as DNA, the CDR3 is TGTGCCAGCAGTCGAGGACTAGCGGGGAACCAAGAGACCCAGTACTTC. This sequence encodes CASSRGLAGNQETQYF.

The chain employs TRBV7-8 and TRBJ2-7; weak D call: TRBD2 (5 bases). Germline assignment: CDR1 SGHVS and CDR2 FQNEAQ. The CDR3 extends over 17 amino acids. Trimming stripped 0 bases from V and 3 bases from J, with 18 bases between. The CDR3 is CASSLAGNAWEDYEQYF. The CDR3 region has the DNA TGTGCCAGCAGCTTAGCCGGGAACGCCTGGGAAGACTACGAGCAGTACTTC. Full variable domain (outside the CDR3, taken from reference TRBV7-8 and TRBJ2-7): GAGVSQSPRYKVAKRGQDVALRCDPISGHVSLFWYQQALGQGPEFLTYFQNEAQLDKSGLPSDRFFAERPEGSVSTLKIQRTQQEDSAVYLCASSLAGNAWEDYEQYFGPGTRLTVT.

This sequence joins TRBV20-1 and TRBJ1-4; D is uncertain. With 0 bases removed from V and 8 bases from J, the gap between germline ends came to 4 bases. The CDR3 spans 11 residues. From germline, CDR1 is DFQATT and CDR2 SNEGSKA (reference sequence). The CDR3 DNA follows: TGCAGTGCTAGAGATCCGGAAAAACTGTTTTTT. Amino acid sequence: CSARDPEKLFF.

The chain couples TRBV23-1 to TRBJ1-6, with 7 bases fitting TRBD1. TRBV23-1 is an open reading frame, and its role is uncertain. CDR3 length: 17 residues. The J segment lost 0 bases and the V segment lost 10 bases, leaving 12 bases of the junction unmatched. The CDR3 sequence is CANYRGPKSSYNSPLHF. Here the CDR3 DNA reads TGCGCCAACTACAGGGGCCCGAAGAGCTCCTATAATTCACCCCTCCACTTT.

This clone was recorded once. CDR3 DNA: TGTGCCAGCAGTGATGAAGGGAGTTGGCTGTTTTTT. Protein product: CASSDEGSWLFF. The chain combines TRBV6-1 with TRBJ1-4; D is ambiguous. This CDR3 is built from 12 residues. Germline loops: CDR1 MNHNS, CDR2 SASEGT. Between the trimmed V and J ends, which lost 3 bases and 14 bases, there was a span of 13 bases.

This chain joins TRBV9 and TRBJ2-3; 8 bases line up with TRBD2. Germline lookup yields CDR1 SGDLS and CDR2 YYNGEE. The trim removed 4 bases at V and 1 base at J, leaving 2 bases unmatched. This CDR3 comprises 14 residues. The CDR3 is CASSLGGGTDTQYF. CDR3 nucleotide sequence: TGTGCCAGCAGCCTCGGGGGGGGCACAGATACGCAGTATTTT.